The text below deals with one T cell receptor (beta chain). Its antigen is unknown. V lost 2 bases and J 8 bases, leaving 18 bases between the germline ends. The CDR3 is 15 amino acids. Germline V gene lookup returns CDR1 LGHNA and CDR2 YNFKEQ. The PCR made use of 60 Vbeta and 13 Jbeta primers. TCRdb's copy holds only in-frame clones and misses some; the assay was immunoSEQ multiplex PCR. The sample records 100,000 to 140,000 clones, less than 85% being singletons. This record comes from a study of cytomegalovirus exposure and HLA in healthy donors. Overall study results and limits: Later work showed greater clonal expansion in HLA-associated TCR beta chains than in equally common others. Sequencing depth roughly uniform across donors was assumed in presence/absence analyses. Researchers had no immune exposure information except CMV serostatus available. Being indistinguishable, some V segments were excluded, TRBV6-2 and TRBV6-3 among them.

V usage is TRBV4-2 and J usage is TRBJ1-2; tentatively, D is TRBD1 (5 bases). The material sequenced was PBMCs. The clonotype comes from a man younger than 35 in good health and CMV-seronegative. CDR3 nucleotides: TGTGCCAGCAGCCAAACCGACAGCCCGGGGGTCGGCTACACCTTC. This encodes CASSQTDSPGVGYTF.